The rows below give T cell receptor beta chains drawn from one sample of a study of T cell changes during pregnancy in multiple sclerosis. Repertoires were generated with immunoSEQ multiplex PCR, while TCRdb's copy carries only in-frame clones and drops some. This sample has fewer than 45,000 clones, with around 90% found just once. Sequenced material: CD4+ T cells from peripheral blood mononuclear cells, taken in the third trimester of pregnancy. The origin of the receptors is a female donor in good health, enrolled as a control in a pregnancy study. Each CDR3 is given with its conserved first and last residue. D genes are given only for firm matches. Not every row has a clone size; where given, it reads once, few, many or a size class.

>once|TRBD2|TRBV14|TRBJ2-2
TGTGCCAGCAGCCTAGGACTAGCGGGGGAGCTGTTTTTT
CASSLGLAGELFF
>-|-|TRBV5-6|TRBJ1-1
TGTGCCAGCAGCTTCAACAGGGCCTTAACTGAAGCTTTCTTT
CASSFNRALTEAFF
>-|-|TRBV7-9|TRBJ2-1
TGTGCCAGCAGCCCCGCCTGGGGGCAGCGTTCAACAGGATACAATGAGCAGTTCTTC
CASSPAWGQRSTGYNEQFF
>-|-|TRBV7-2|TRBJ2-1
TGTGCCAGCAGCCGTTGGCAGGGCTCCTACAATGAGCAGTTCTTC
CASSRWQGSYNEQFF
>-|-|TRBV11-2|TRBJ2-5
TGTGCCAGCAGCTTAGCCAGGAGGGCTGAGACCCAGTACTTC
CASSLARRAETQYF
>-|-|TRBV7-3|TRBJ2-1
TGTGCCAGCAGTCTTACTAGGGAAACCTACAATGAGCAGTTCTTC
CASSLTRETYNEQFF
>few|TRBD2|TRBV2|TRBJ2-2
TGTGCCAGTGGGGGGGTCGGCCGGAACACCGGGGAGCTGTTTTTT
CASGGVGRNTGELFF
>-|-|TRBV6-6|TRBJ2-3
TGTGCCAGCAGAGCTAGCACAGATACGCAGTATTTT
CASRASTDTQYF
>-|-|TRBV19|TRBJ2-4
TGTGCCAGTAGTATTTTCCCCAGGCATCTTCAGTACTTC
CASSIFPRHLQYF
>-|-|TRBV14|TRBJ2-7
TGTGCCAGCAGCCCCCACCCGGGTAGCTCCTACGAGCAGTACTTC
CASSPHPGSSYEQYF
>-|-|TRBV25-1|TRBJ1-6
TGTGCCAGCAGTGAAACGGGGAGCTCCTATAATTCACCCCTCCACTTT
CASSETGSSYNSPLHF
>-|TRBD2|TRBV10-3|TRBJ2-1
TGTGCCATAGCGGGAGACAATGAGCAGTTCTTC
CAIAGDNEQFF
>once|-|TRBV4-2|TRBJ2-1
TGTGCCAGCAGCCAAGAGTATACTAGCAGGTACAATGAGCAGTTCTTC
CASSQEYTSRYNEQFF
>-|-|TRBV9|TRBJ2-3
TGTGCCAGCAGCGTAGGAGCCACCTGGGGCGCAGATACGCAGTATTTT
CASSVGATWGADTQYF
>-|TRBD1|TRBV18|TRBJ1-5
TGTGCCAGCTCACCGACAGGGGTCAATCAGCCCCAGCATTTT
CASSPTGVNQPQHF
>-|-|TRBV12-5|TRBJ1-3
TGTGCTAGTGGTTTGTTGGGCGGAAACACCATATATTTT
CASGLLGGNTIYF
>-|-|TRBV19|TRBJ1-5
TGTGCCAGTAGTATCCGGGAACCCCAGCCCCAGCATTTT
CASSIREPQPQHF
>few|TRBD1|TRBV28|TRBJ1-1
TGTGCCAGCAGAGACCGACAGGGAAAAACTGAAGCTTTCTTT
CASRDRQGKTEAFF
>-|TRBD1|TRBV10-3|TRBJ2-2
TGTGCCATCGGGACAGGGTCCGGGGAGCTGTTTTTT
CAIGTGSGELFF
>-|-|TRBV6-5|TRBJ1-1
TGTGCCACCCGGGGGTTGGGCACTGAAGCTTTCTTT
CATRGLGTEAFF
>-|-|TRBV28|TRBJ2-7
TGTGCCAGCACCCAGTTCTACGAGCAGTACTTC
CASTQFYEQYF
>-|TRBD1|TRBV5-6|TRBJ2-5
TGTGCCAGCAGCTTGGCCGGGACAGGGAAGGCCGAGGCCCAGTACTTC
CASSLAGTGKAEAQYF
>-|-|TRBV6-6|TRBJ2-7
TGTGCCAGCTCCGGGTCGAGCCACGAGCAGTACTTC
CASSGSSHEQYF
>-|-|TRBV27|TRBJ2-7
TGTGCCAGCAGTAGGCCCGGGGTCCCCTACGAGCAGTACTTC
CASSRPGVPYEQYF
>-|-|TRBV9|TRBJ1-2
TGTGCCAGCAGCGTAGGGAGTCAGGGGCATAACTATGGCTACACCTTC
CASSVGSQGHNYGYTF
>-|-|TRBV4-3|TRBJ2-1
TGCGCCAGCAGCCAAGAGTATTGGCGGGACTATGAGCAGTTCTTC
CASSQEYWRDYEQFF
>-|TRBD1|TRBV14|TRBJ2-5
TGTGCCAGCAGCCGAAGGACAGGGGCACAGACCCAGTACTTC
CASSRRTGAQTQYF
>-|-|TRBV5-1|TRBJ1-1
TGCGCCAGCACTCCCGGGACAAACACTGAAGCTTTCTTT
CASTPGTNTEAFF
>-|-|TRBV14|TRBJ2-2
TGTGCCAGCAGCCAAGTTCGTAACACCGGGGAGCTGTTTTTT
CASSQVRNTGELFF
>-|-|TRBV2|TRBJ1-2
TGTGCCAGCAGTCCGGCGGGCTATGGCTACACCTTC
CASSPAGYGYTF
>-|-|TRBV18|TRBJ1-2
TGTGCCAGCTCACCCAGACAGAATTATGGCTACACCTTC
CASSPRQNYGYTF
>-|TRBD1|TRBV11-2|TRBJ1-2
TGTGCCAGCAGCTTAGGGCAGGGGGGCGATGACTACACCTTC
CASSLGQGGDDYTF
>few|TRBD2|TRBV9|TRBJ2-7
TGTGCCAGCAGCGTAGGAGAGCGGGAGGTAGGGGAGCAGTACTTC
CASSVGEREVGEQYF
>-|-|TRBV19|TRBJ1-2
TGTGCCAGTAGTATCCTTAACTATGGCTACACCTTC
CASSILNYGYTF
>-|-|TRBV2|TRBJ2-3
TGTGCCAGCAGATATCCAGATACGCAGTATTTT
CASRYPDTQYF
>-|-|TRBV27|TRBJ2-7
TGTGCCAGCAGTTTACAGGGATACGAGCAGTACTTC
CASSLQGYEQYF
>-|-|TRBV5-4|TRBJ1-1
TGTGCCAGCAGATCGACGGGACTGGCCCCAAGCACTGAAGCTTTCTTT
CASRSTGLAPSTEAFF
>-|-|TRBV30|TRBJ1-4
TGTGCCTGGAGTGTGCGGGGGAATGAAAAACTGTTTTTT
CAWSVRGNEKLFF
>-|-|TRBV18|TRBJ1-1
TGTGCCAGCTCGGAAACGGCAGGGATAGCTTTCTTT
CASSETAGIAFF
>-|TRBD2|TRBV9|TRBJ2-2
TGTGCCAGCAGCAGGGGCGGGGGTGGCACCGGGGAGCTGTTTTTT
CASSRGGGGTGELFF
>once|-|TRBV29-1|TRBJ2-2
TGCAGCGTGAGGGCCTCGAACACCGGGGAGCTGTTTTTT
CSVRASNTGELFF
>-|-|TRBV7-9|TRBJ2-7
TGTGCCAGCAGCTTAGGCGGGGGCCCCTCCTACAAGCAGTACTTC
CASSLGGGPSYKQYF
>few|TRBD1|TRBV5-1|TRBJ2-7
TGCGCCAGCAGCATGTGGGACAGGGGCGGGCAGTACTTC
CASSMWDRGGQYF
>-|-|TRBV30|TRBJ2-7
TGTGCCTGGACAGGGTTTAGCTCCTACGAGCAGTACTTC
CAWTGFSSYEQYF
>-|-|TRBV7-9|TRBJ1-2
TGTGCCAGCAGCTGGCAGGGGAACTATGGCTACACCTTC
CASSWQGNYGYTF
>-|-|TRBV28|TRBJ2-6
TGTGCCAGCAGTTCGTCGGAGACTGGGGCCAACGTCCTGACTTTC
CASSSSETGANVLTF
>once|-|TRBV7-2|TRBJ1-2
TGTGCCAGCAGCTTAGGGCAAGGGGTCTATGGCTACACCTTC
CASSLGQGVYGYTF
>-|-|TRBV27|TRBJ1-1
TGTGCCAGCAGTTTATCGGTAGGAGGCCTCGGCACTGAAGCTTTCTTT
CASSLSVGGLGTEAFF
>once|-|TRBV28|TRBJ1-4
TGTGCCAGCAGTTTTCAGGGTGCTAATGAAAAACTGTTTTTT
CASSFQGANEKLFF
>-|TRBD1|TRBV10-3|TRBJ1-2
TGTGCCATCAGTGCGCCCACAGGGGAAGGGAACTATGGCTACACCTTC
CAISAPTGEGNYGYTF
>-|TRBD2|TRBV5-4|TRBJ2-3
TGTGCCAGCAAAAGACCGGGGGGAGATACGCAGTATTTT
CASKRPGGDTQYF
>-|TRBD1|TRBV27|TRBJ1-2
TGTGCCAGCAGTCCTCAGGGGGCTAACTATGGCTACACCTTC
CASSPQGANYGYTF
>-|-|TRBV27|TRBJ2-7
TGTGCCAGCAGTTCTTTGCAGGCCTCCTACGAGCAGTACTTC
CASSSLQASYEQYF
>-|TRBD1|TRBV5-1|TRBJ1-2
TGCGCCAGCAGCTTGGAACTGGACAGGCCCGAGGGCTACACCTTC
CASSLELDRPEGYTF
>-|-|TRBV6-6|TRBJ1-5
TGTGCCAGCAGTTACTGGAGACTCGATAGCAATCAGCCCCAGCATTTT
CASSYWRLDSNQPQHF
>-|-|TRBV5-1|TRBJ2-7
TGCGCCAGCAGCTTGGGGACTTTCTACGAGCAGTACTTC
CASSLGTFYEQYF
>-|TRBD2|TRBV5-3|TRBJ2-3
TGTGCCAGAAGCTTGGTCCCGACTAGCGGGAGGGTGGCGCAGTATTTT
CARSLVPTSGRVAQYF